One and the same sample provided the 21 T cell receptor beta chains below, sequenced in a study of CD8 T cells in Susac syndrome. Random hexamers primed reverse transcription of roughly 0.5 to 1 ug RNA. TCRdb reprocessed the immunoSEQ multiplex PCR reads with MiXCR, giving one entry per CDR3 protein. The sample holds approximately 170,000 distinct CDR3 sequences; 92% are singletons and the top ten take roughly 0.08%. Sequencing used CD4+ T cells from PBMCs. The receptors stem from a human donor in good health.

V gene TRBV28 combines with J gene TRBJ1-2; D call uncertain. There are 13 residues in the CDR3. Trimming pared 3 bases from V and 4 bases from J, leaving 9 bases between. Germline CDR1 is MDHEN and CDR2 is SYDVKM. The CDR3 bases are TGTGCCAGCAGTTTGAGGCAGATCTATGGCTACACCTTC. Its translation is CASSLRQIYGYTF.

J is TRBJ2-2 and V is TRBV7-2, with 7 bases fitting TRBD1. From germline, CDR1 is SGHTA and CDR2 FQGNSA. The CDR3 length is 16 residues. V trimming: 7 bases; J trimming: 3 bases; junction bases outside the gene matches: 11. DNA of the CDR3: TGTGCCAGCACCGCTCGAAGGGGGCTGGACACCGGGGAGCTGTTTTTT. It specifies CASTARRGLDTGELFF.

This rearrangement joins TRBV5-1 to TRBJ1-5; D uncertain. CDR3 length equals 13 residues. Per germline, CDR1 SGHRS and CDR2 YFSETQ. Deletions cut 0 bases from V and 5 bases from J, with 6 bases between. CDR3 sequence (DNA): TGCGCCAGCAGCTTGGGAGTGGATCAGCCCCAGCATTTT. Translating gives CASSLGVDQPQHF.

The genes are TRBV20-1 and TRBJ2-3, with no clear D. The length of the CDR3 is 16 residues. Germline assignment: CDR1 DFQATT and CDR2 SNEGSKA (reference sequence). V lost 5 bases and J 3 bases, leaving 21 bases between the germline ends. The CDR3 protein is CSAERRWCEETDTQYF. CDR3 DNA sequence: TGCAGTGCTGAGAGAAGGTGGTGTGAGGAGACAGATACGCAGTATTTT.

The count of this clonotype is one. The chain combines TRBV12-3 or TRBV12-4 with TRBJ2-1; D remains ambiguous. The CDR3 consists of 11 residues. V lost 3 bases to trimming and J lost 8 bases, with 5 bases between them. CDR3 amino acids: CASSFGYEQFF. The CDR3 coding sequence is TGTGCCAGCAGTTTCGGATATGAGCAGTTCTTC.

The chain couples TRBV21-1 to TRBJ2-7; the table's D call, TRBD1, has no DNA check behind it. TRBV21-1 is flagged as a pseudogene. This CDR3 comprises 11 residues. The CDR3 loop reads CARDRPYEQYF. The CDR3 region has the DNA TGTGCCAGGGACAGGCCCTACGAGCAGTACTTC.

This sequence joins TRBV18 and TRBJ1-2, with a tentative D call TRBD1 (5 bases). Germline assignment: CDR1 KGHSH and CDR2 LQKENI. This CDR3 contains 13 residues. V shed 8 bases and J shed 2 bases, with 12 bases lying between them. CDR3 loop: CASLNPGNYGYTF. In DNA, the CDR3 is TGTGCCAGCCTGAATCCAGGGAACTATGGCTACACCTTC.

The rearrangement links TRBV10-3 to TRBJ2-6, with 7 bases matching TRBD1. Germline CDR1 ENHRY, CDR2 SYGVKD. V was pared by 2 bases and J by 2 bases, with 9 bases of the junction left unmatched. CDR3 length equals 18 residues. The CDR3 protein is CAISEGTGARAGANVLTF. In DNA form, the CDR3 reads TGTGCCATCAGTGAGGGAACAGGGGCGCGGGCTGGGGCCAACGTCCTGACTTTC.

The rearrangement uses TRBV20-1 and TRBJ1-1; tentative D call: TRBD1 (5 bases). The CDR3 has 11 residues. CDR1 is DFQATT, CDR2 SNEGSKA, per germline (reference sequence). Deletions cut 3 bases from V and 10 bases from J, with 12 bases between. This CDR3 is CSASPQGAAFF. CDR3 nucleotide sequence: TGCAGTGCTAGCCCTCAGGGTGCAGCTTTCTTT.

The CDR3 sequence is CASSLSPGLMETQYF. CDR3 bases: TGTGCCAGCAGCTTATCCCCAGGGTTAATGGAGACCCAGTACTTC. The chain employs TRBV7-2 and TRBJ2-5; a weak D match, TRBD1 (5 bases). Germline loops: CDR1 SGHTA, CDR2 FQGNSA. The V and J ends lost 2 bases and 5 bases respectively, with 15 bases between them. The CDR3 is 15 amino acids.

The CDR3 sequence: CASRVQGIFTF. DNA for the CDR3: TGTGCCAGCAGGGTACAGGGTATCTTCACCTTC. The rearrangement uses TRBV2 and TRBJ1-2, with D maybe TRBD1 (6 bases). The germline V gene has CDR1 SNHLY and CDR2 FYNNEI. There are 11 residues in the CDR3. V was shortened by 6 bases and J by 13 bases, with 15 bases between the two germline ends.

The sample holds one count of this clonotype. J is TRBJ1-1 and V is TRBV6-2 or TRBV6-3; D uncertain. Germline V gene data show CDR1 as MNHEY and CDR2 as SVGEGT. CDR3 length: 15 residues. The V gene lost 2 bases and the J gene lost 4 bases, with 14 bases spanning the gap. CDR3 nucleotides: TGTGCCAGCAGTTACCCGACCCGGGTAAGCACTGAAGCTTTCTTT. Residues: CASSYPTRVSTEAFF.

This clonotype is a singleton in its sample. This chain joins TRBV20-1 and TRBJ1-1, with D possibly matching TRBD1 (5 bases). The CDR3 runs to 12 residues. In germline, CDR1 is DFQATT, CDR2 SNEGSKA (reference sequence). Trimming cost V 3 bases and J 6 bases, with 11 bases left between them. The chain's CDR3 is CSARGGNAEAFF. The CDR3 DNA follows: TGCAGTGCTAGGGGGGGTAACGCTGAAGCTTTCTTT.

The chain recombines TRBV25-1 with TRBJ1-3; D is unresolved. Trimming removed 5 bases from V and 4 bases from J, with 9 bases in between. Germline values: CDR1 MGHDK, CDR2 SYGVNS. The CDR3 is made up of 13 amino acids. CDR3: CASSPPGGNTIYF. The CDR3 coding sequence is TGTGCCAGCAGTCCGCCGGGGGGAAACACCATATATTTT.

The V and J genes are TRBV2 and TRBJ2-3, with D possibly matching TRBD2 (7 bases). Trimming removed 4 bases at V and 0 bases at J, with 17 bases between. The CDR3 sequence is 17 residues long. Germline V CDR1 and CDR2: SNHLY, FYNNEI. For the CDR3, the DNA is TGTGCCAGCAGTGGTACAGGGCTAGCGGCTAGCACAGATACGCAGTATTTT. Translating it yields CASSGTGLAASTDTQYF. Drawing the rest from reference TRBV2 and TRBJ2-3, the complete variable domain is EPEVTQTPSHQVTQMGQEVILRCVPISNHLYFYWYRQILGQKVEFLVSFYNNEISEKSEIFDDQFSVERPDGSNFTLKIRSTKLEDSAMYFCASSGTGLAASTDTQYFGPGTRLTVL.

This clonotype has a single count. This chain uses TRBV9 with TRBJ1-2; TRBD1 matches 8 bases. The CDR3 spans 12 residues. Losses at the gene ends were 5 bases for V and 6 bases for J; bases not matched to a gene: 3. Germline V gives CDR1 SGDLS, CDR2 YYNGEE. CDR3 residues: CASSRQGNGYTF. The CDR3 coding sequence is TGTGCCAGCAGTAGACAGGGGAATGGCTACACCTTC.

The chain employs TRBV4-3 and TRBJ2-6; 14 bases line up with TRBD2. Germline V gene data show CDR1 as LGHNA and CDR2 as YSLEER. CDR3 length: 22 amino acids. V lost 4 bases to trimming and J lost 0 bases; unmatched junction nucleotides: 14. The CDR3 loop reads CASSLIGSPGLAGVSGANVLTF. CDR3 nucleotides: TGCGCCAGCAGCCTCATCGGGTCCCCGGGACTAGCGGGGGTCTCTGGGGCCAACGTCCTGACTTTC.

Here the CDR3 reads CASSPAGTGYNYGYTF. DNA for the CDR3: TGTGCCAGCTCACCAGCCGGGACAGGGTATAACTATGGCTACACCTTC. V is TRBV18 and J is TRBJ1-2, with 9 bases identical to TRBD1. Germline V gene data show CDR1 as KGHSH and CDR2 as LQKENI. Trimming removed 2 bases from V and 1 base from J; junction bases left unmatched: 5. The CDR3 length is 16 residues.

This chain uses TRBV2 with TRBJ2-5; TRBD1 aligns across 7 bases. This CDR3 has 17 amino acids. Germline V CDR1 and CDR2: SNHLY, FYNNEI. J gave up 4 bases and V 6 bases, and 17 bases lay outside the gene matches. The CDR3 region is CASSPDRVGSSGETQYF. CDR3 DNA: TGTGCCAGCAGCCCCGACAGGGTAGGGTCTTCCGGAGAGACCCAGTACTTC.

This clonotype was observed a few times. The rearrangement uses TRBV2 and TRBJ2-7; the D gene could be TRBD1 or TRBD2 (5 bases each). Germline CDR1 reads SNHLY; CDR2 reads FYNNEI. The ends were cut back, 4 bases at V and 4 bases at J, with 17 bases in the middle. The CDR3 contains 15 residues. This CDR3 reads CASSAGTEGPYEQYF. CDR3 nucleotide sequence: TGTGCCAGCAGTGCCGGGACCGAGGGCCCTTACGAGCAGTACTTC.

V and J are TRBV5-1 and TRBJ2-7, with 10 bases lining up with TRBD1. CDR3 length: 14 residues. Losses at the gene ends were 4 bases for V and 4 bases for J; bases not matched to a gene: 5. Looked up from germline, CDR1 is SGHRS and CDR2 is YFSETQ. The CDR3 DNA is TGCGCCAGCAGCCCGTGGGACAGGGGATACGAGCAGTACTTC. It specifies CASSPWDRGYEQYF. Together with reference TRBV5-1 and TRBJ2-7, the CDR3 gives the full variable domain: KAGVTQTPRYLIKTRGQQVTLSCSPISGHRSVSWYQQTPGQGLQFLFEYFSETQRNKGNFPGRFSGRQFSNSRSEMNVSTLELGDSALYLCASSPWDRGYEQYFGPGTRLTVT.